The 16 T cell receptor beta chains below come from one sample, sequenced in a study of T cell repertoires in cytomegalovirus infection. Their antigen targets remain unknown. TCRdb ran MiXCR on the reads and lists one entry per CDR3 protein. The sample records about 310,000 distinct CDR3 sequences, 25% being singletons. The sequencing used cultured PBMCs, collected from culture after CMV antigen stimulation. These receptors all stem from a human donor in good health (CMV status not recorded). Some clones in this sample may be carry-over from other donors' samples.

This clonotype has more than one count but fewer than ten. The chain combines TRBV20-1 with TRBJ2-7, with TRBD2 as a possible D gene (5 bases). The germline V gene has CDR1 DFQATT and CDR2 SNEGSKA (reference sequence). The CDR3 extends over 14 amino acids. The V end was cut by 2 bases, the J end by 6 bases, with 17 bases between. This CDR3 reads CSARPGGLGFEQYF. CDR3 coding DNA: TGCAGTGCTAGACCTGGCGGGCTTGGGTTCGAGCAGTACTTC.

The chain joins TRBV6-1 to TRBJ2-1, with D perhaps TRBD2 (6 bases). Germline V gene sequence: CDR1 MNHNS, CDR2 SASEGT. The CDR3 extends over 14 amino acids. Trimming took 4 bases from V and 4 from J, leaving 11 bases between them. CDR3 in DNA: TGTGCCAGCAGTGGGCTAGCGCGTTACAATGAGCAGTTCTTC. Its translation: CASSGLARYNEQFF.

This clonotype was observed at least ten times. The chain couples TRBV12-3 or TRBV12-4 to TRBJ1-1, with 7 bases identical to TRBD1. V gave up 5 bases and J gave up 2 bases; unmatched junction bases: 11. The CDR3 is 16 residues long. The chain's CDR3 is CASSPGQDYLNTEAFF. The DNA of the CDR3 is TGTGCCAGCAGTCCCGGACAGGACTACCTAAACACTGAAGCTTTCTTT.

V usage is TRBV12-3 or TRBV12-4 and J usage is TRBJ2-1; D might be TRBD2 (6 bases). V shed 9 bases and J shed 0 bases, with 12 bases lying between them. This CDR3 spans 14 amino acids. Here the CDR3 DNA reads TGTGCCAGTTTCGGGAGTCTCTCCTACAATGAGCAGTTCTTC. This encodes CASFGSLSYNEQFF.

This clonotype has only a few counts. The chain is built from TRBV6-1 and TRBJ2-2, with D perhaps matching TRBD1 (6 bases). Germline CDR1 is MNHNS and CDR2 is SASEGT. Deletions cut 6 bases from V and 0 bases from J, with 14 bases between. CDR3 size: 16 residues. The CDR3 DNA reads as TGTGCCAGCAGAACGGGACATACAGCGAACACCGGGGAGCTGTTTTTT. Translated: CASRTGHTANTGELFF.

On this clonotype itself: One end of the junction does not line up with germline, which may come from a read error. The chain uses TRBV28 and TRBJ2-1; D gene unclear. The V gene's germline CDR1 is MDHEN and CDR2 SYDVKM. The CDR3 spans 12 residues. CDR3 amino acids: CASSLSGLVPIF. CDR3 in DNA: TGTGCCAGCAGTTTATCTGGGTTGGTCCCTATCTTC.

The gene calls are TRBV28 and TRBJ1-5; 12 bases are a match to TRBD1. Germline values: CDR1 MDHEN, CDR2 SYDVKM. V lost 0 bases and J lost 7; bases outside the gene matches: 10. The CDR3 is 18 residues long. The CDR3 protein is CASSLWIGTGGGGQPQHF. Written as DNA, the CDR3 is TGTGCCAGCAGTTTATGGATTGGGACAGGGGGCGGAGGACAGCCCCAGCATTTT. The full variable domain, rest sourced from reference TRBV28 and TRBJ1-5, is DVKVTQSSRYLVKRTGEKVFLECVQDMDHENMFWYRQDPGLGLRLIYFSYDVKMKEKGDIPEGYSVSREKKERFSLILESASTNQTSMYLCASSLWIGTGGGGQPQHFGDGTRLSIL.

This clonotype has more than one count but fewer than ten. This chain uses TRBV6-2 or TRBV6-3 with TRBJ1-5, with TRBD1 identical over 7 bases. Germline CDR1 reads MNHEY; CDR2 reads SVGEGT. This CDR3 has 14 residues. J gave up 4 bases and V 2 bases, and 2 bases lay outside the gene matches. The chain's CDR3 is CASSYGTVNQPQHF. DNA for the CDR3: TGTGCCAGCAGTTACGGGACAGTGAATCAGCCCCAGCATTTT.

This chain connects TRBV12-3 or TRBV12-4 to TRBJ2-1; D unclear. Trimming took 1 base from V and 1 from J, leaving 5 bases between them. There are 14 residues in the CDR3. The CDR3 DNA reads as TGTGCCAGCAGTTTAGGGCAATCCTACAATGAGCAGTTCTTC. Residues: CASSLGQSYNEQFF.

Ten or more counts support this clonotype. The V gene is TRBV11-2, the J gene TRBJ2-1; D unclear. This CDR3 spans 13 amino acids. The V gene's germline CDR1 is SGHAT and CDR2 FQNNGV. V was pared by 5 bases and J by 8 bases, with 13 bases between. CDR3 residues: CASSPAGRDEQFF. In nucleotides, the CDR3 is TGTGCCAGCAGCCCAGCTGGTAGGGATGAGCAGTTCTTC.

This clonotype was observed a handful of times. The chain uses TRBV4-3 and TRBJ2-3, with D possibly being TRBD1 (6 bases). The V and J ends lost 2 bases and 14 bases respectively, with 20 bases between them. CDR1 LGHNA and CDR2 YSLEER come from the germline V gene. The CDR3 has 14 residues. CDR3 region: CASSQYRDTGLRYF. CDR3 nucleotide sequence: TGCGCCAGCAGCCAATACCGGGACACAGGGCTCCGGTATTTT.

This clonotype was observed a few times. The J gene is TRBJ1-1, the V gene TRBV5-4; D gene ambiguous. The CDR3 runs 15 residues. The V gene's germline CDR1 is SGHNT and CDR2 YYREEE (reference sequence). Trimming removed 6 bases from V and 3 bases from J, with 18 bases in between. CDR3 sequence: CASTGRTTADTEAFF. The CDR3 DNA is TGTGCCAGCACGGGAAGAACCACGGCGGACACTGAAGCTTTCTTT.

The rearrangement joins TRBV11-2 to TRBJ1-1, with 11 bases fitting TRBD1. Unmatched junction bases numbered 11, after V lost 1 base and J lost 10 bases. The CDR3 runs to 16 residues. The germline V gene has CDR1 SGHAT and CDR2 FQNNGV. CDR3 DNA sequence: TGTGCCAGCAGCTTAGTGATGGCGGGACAGGGGGTTGTAGCTTTCTTT. Translating it yields CASSLVMAGQGVVAFF.

This clonotype was seen only a few times. The chain joins TRBV4-1 to TRBJ1-1, with 7 bases that match TRBD1. The CDR3 contains 13 residues. CDR1 and CDR2 from the germline V gene are MGHRA and YSYEKL. J gave up 5 bases and V 5 bases, and 5 bases lay outside the gene matches. The CDR3 DNA reads as TGCGCCAGCAGCTACCTGACAGGGACTGAAGCTTTCTTT. Protein: CASSYLTGTEAFF.

Ten or more counts support this clonotype. The genes are TRBV27 and TRBJ2-5, with no clear D. The CDR3 totals 13 residues. Germline lookup yields CDR1 MNHEY and CDR2 SMNVEV (reference sequence). With 6 bases removed from V and 1 base from J, the gap between germline ends came to 9 bases. CDR3 sequence (DNA): TGTGCCAGCAGGCTCGTAGGCCAAGAGACCCAGTACTTC. Its protein is CASRLVGQETQYF.

The V gene is TRBV29-1, the J gene TRBJ2-3; D might be TRBD2 (5 bases). The CDR3 length is 14 residues. Looked up from germline, CDR1 is SQVTM and CDR2 is ANQGSEA. Trimming shortened V by 6 bases and J by 3 bases, and 16 bases separated the two germline ends. The CDR3 DNA follows: TGCAGCGTCCTCGCGGACGGGGAAACAGATACGCAGTATTTT. It encodes CSVLADGETDTQYF.